A selection of T cell receptor beta chains follows, all from one sample in a study of cytomegalovirus exposure and HLA in healthy donors. Repertoires were generated with immunoSEQ multiplex PCR, while TCRdb's copy carries only in-frame clones and drops some. The sample's table shows tens of thousands of clones. Sample: PBMCs. The receptors were gathered from a boy between 10 and 17 years old in good health and CMV-seronegative. Both conserved end residues are trimmed from each CDR3.

v_gene	j_gene	len	CDR3aa
TRBV14	TRBJ1-2	11	ASSQRSNYGYT
TRBV5-5	TRBJ2-1	16	ASSPIGGGVAGDSDQF
TRBV29-1	TRBJ1-1	11	SGSTGAVTEAF
TRBV10-3	TRBJ2-7	13	AIREGGQGAYEQY
TRBV30	TRBJ2-3	13	AWTHGTLSTDTQY
TRBV4-1	TRBJ1-3	14	ASSQEGGTTVNTIY
TRBV9	TRBJ2-5	14	ASSPRPSGGVETQY
TRBV11-3	TRBJ2-1	14	ASSLDSGGLRNEQF
TRBV19	TRBJ1-2	13	ASSRSGTGRRGYT
TRBV18	TRBJ1-5	13	ASSPPEGRNQPQH
TRBV7-2	TRBJ1-6	11	ASSSSRVSPLH
TRBV5-1	TRBJ1-1	13	ASSPGQAVNTEAF
TRBV5-4	TRBJ2-7	14	ASSTFLNLDTYEQY
TRBV7-2	TRBJ2-7	13	ASSPRLAGAGEQY
TRBV20-1	TRBJ2-7	9	SVGDSYEQY
TRBV14	TRBJ2-5	13	ASSQPQGPGETQY
TRBV6-5	TRBJ1-2	9	ASKRGHGYT
TRBV6-4	TRBJ2-2	9	ASRPKGELF
TRBV18	TRBJ1-2	13	ASSPPNLENYGYT
TRBV29-1	TRBJ2-7	12	SVVGRGTAYEQY
TRBV29-1	TRBJ1-2	10	SVEQGAGGYT
TRBV7-9	TRBJ1-1	12	ASSGYRENTEAF
TRBV7-9	TRBJ2-2	13	ASSLLAVVTGELF
TRBV19	TRBJ1-2	13	ASSIDRFSPYGYT